The next 7 T cell receptor beta chains were all read from a single sample in a study of T cell responses to AZD1222 COVID-19 vaccine. Sequenced by immunoSEQ multiplex PCR; TCRdb stores in-frame clones only, minus some. The sample carries about 110,000 clones, more than 75% recorded once. The sample was peripheral blood, taken on day 0 of AZD1222 vaccination. These receptors all come from an adult in good health.

V gene TRBV19 combines with J gene TRBJ1-4, with 9 bases matching TRBD1. The V gene's germline CDR1 is LNHDA and CDR2 SQIVND (reference sequence). This CDR3 comprises 19 residues. The V and J ends lost 5 bases and 3 bases, in that order; junction bases with no gene match: 16. The CDR3: CASSFMTGTGSSANEKLFF. CDR3 sequence (DNA): TGTGCCAGTAGTTTTATGACCGGGACAGGGTCGTCGGCTAATGAAAAACTGTTTTTT.

V and J are TRBV3-1 (or the pseudogene TRBV3-2) and TRBJ1-6, with D possibly being TRBD1 (6 bases). Trimming removed 4 bases from V and 5 bases from J, with 12 bases in between. The germline V gene encodes CDR1 LGHDT and CDR2 YNNKEL (reference sequence). This CDR3 comprises 15 residues. The CDR3 is CASSRRQEDNSPLHF. The CDR3 nucleotides read TGTGCCAGCAGCCGCCGACAGGAGGATAATTCACCCCTCCACTTT.

The rearrangement uses TRBV11-2 and TRBJ1-2; D unresolved. From germline, CDR1 is SGHAT and CDR2 FQNNGV. Trimming pared 1 base from V and 1 base from J, leaving 7 bases between. The CDR3 contains 14 residues. In DNA form, the CDR3 reads TGTGCCAGCAGCTTAGCCAGTGATAACTATGGCTACACCTTC. This encodes CASSLASDNYGYTF.

The chain recombines TRBV6-1 with TRBJ2-6; 9 bases align to TRBD1. This CDR3 region has 19 residues. From germline, CDR1 is MNHNS and CDR2 SASEGT. With 3 bases clipped from V and 0 bases from J, the junction kept 9 bases outside the gene matches. The DNA for the CDR3 is TGTGCCAGCAGTGAGATGGGGACAGGGATTAGCTCTGGGGCCAACGTCCTGACTTTC. This codes for CASSEMGTGISSGANVLTF.

The chain couples TRBV2 to TRBJ1-5, with 9 bases identical to TRBD1. CDR3 size: 17 residues. Germline assignment: CDR1 SNHLY and CDR2 FYNNEI. With 3 bases clipped from V and 0 bases from J, the junction kept 6 bases outside the gene matches. CDR3 bases: TGTGCCAGCAGTGACCACAGGGGGCCCTATAGCAATCAGCCCCAGCATTTT. Translation: CASSDHRGPYSNQPQHF.

The rearrangement links TRBV29-1 to TRBJ2-2; D is perhaps TRBD2 (6 bases). The CDR3 is made up of 14 amino acids. Germline assignment: CDR1 SQVTM and CDR2 ANQGSEA. V dropped 4 bases and J dropped 4 bases, with 13 bases sitting between them. CDR3 in amino acids: CSVATIGGTGELFF. CDR3 DNA: TGCAGCGTTGCCACGATCGGGGGCACCGGGGAGCTGTTTTTT.

The chain is built from TRBV18 and TRBJ2-5; D is uncertain. V lost 3 bases to trimming and J lost 2 bases, with 16 bases between them. This CDR3 is built from 16 residues. Germline V CDR1 and CDR2: KGHSH, LQKENI. DNA for the CDR3: TGTGCCAGCTCACCCCTAAGGCTCCGAGAGCAAGAGACCCAGTACTTC. Translating it yields CASSPLRLREQETQYF.